Presented here are 2 T cell receptor beta chains from one specimen sequenced in a study of CD8 T cells in Susac syndrome. Random-hexamer reverse transcription was applied to about 0.5 to 1 ug RNA. Each CDR3 protein is one row after TCRdb ran MiXCR on the immunoSEQ multiplex PCR reads. The sample includes about 150,000 distinct CDR3 sequences, just under 95% of them seen just once. Sequenced input: CD8+ T cells from PBMCs. The receptors come from a human donor with multiple sclerosis.

The genes are TRBV11-2 and TRBJ2-5; D possibly corresponds to TRBD2 (7 bases). Germline V gives CDR1 SGHAT, CDR2 FQNNGV. This CDR3 is built from 19 residues. Trimming took off 5 bases at V and 4 bases at J, with 29 bases between the two ends. The CDR3 is CASSQKRGVGGGPVETQYF. CDR3 bases: TGTGCCAGCAGCCAAAAGAGAGGAGTAGGGGGGGGGCCGGTAGAGACCCAGTACTTC.

The chain joins TRBV29-1 to TRBJ2-5; 8 bases line up with TRBD2. Trimming took 5 bases from V and 4 from J; bases not matched to a gene: 6. From germline, CDR1 is SQVTM and CDR2 ANQGSEA. The CDR3 covers 13 residues. The CDR3 nucleotides are TGCAGCGTTAGGGCGGGGGGATTAGAGACCCAGTACTTC. As protein: CSVRAGGLETQYF.